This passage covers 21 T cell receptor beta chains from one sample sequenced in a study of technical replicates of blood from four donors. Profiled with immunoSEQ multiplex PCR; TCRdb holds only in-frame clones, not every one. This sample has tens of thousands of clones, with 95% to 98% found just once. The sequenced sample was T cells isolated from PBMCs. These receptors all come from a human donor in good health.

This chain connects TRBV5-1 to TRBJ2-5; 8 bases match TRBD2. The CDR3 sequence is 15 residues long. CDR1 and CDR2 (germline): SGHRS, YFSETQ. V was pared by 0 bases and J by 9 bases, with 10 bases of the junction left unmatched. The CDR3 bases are TGCGCCAGCAGCTTGGAATCTAGCGGGTCGGGGGCCCAGTACTTC. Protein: CASSLESSGSGAQYF.

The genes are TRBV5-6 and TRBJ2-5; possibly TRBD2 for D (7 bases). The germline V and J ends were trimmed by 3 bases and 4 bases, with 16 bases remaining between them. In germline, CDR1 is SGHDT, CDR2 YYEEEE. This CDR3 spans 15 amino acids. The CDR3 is CASSSLGGGSETQYF. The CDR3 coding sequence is TGTGCCAGCAGCTCCCTTGGCGGGGGCTCAGAGACCCAGTACTTC.

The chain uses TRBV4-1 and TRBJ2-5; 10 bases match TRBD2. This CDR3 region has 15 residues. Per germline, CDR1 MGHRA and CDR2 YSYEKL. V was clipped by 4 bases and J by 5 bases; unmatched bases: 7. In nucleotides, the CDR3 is TGCGCCAGCAGCCTGGTAGCGGGAGGAAGCGAGACCCAGTACTTC. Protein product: CASSLVAGGSETQYF.

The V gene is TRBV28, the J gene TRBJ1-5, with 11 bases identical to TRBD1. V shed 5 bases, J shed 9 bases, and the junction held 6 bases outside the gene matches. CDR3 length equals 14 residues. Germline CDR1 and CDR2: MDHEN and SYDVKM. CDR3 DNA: TGTGCCAGCAGTCCCGGGACAGGGGGAATGCCCCAGCATTTT. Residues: CASSPGTGGMPQHF. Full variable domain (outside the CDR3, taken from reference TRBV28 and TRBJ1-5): DVKVTQSSRYLVKRTGEKVFLECVQDMDHENMFWYRQDPGLGLRLIYFSYDVKMKEKGDIPEGYSVSREKKERFSLILESASTNQTSMYLCASSPGTGGMPQHFGDGTRLSIL.

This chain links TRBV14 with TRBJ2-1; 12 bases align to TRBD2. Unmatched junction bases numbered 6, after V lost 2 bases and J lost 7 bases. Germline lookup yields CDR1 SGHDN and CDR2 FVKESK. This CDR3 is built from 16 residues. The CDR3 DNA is TGTGCCAGCAGCCAAAATCTAGCGGGAGGGCCAAATGAGCAGTTCTTC. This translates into CASSQNLAGGPNEQFF.

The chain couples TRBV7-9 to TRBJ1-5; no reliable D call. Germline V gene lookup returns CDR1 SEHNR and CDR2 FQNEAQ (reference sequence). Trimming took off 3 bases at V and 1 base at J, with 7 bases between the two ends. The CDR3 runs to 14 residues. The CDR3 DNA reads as TGTGCCAGCAGCTTGATCGGGAGCAATCAGCCCCAGCATTTT. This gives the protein CASSLIGSNQPQHF.

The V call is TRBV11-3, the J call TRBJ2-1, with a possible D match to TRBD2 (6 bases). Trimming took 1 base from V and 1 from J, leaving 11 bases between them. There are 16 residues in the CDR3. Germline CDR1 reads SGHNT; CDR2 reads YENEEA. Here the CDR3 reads CASSLVPGVSYNEQFF. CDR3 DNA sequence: TGTGCCAGCAGCTTAGTACCGGGAGTATCCTACAATGAGCAGTTCTTC.

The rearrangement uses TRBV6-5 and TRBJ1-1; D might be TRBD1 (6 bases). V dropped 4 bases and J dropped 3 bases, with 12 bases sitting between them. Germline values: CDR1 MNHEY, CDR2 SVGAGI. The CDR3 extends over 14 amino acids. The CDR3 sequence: CASSSSGQHTEAFF. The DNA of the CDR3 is TGTGCCAGCAGTTCTTCCGGACAGCACACTGAAGCTTTCTTT.

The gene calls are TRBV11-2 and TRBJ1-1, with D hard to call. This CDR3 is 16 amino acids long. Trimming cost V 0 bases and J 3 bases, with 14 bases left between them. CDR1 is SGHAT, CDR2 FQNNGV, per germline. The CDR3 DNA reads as TGTGCCAGCAGCTTAGATCTCCCGGGAAGGGACACTGAAGCTTTCTTT. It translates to CASSLDLPGRDTEAFF. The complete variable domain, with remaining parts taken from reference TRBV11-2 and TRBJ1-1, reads EAGVAQSPRYKIIEKRQSVAFWCNPISGHATLYWYQQILGQGPKLLIQFQNNGVVDDSQLPKDRFSAERLKGVDSTLKIQPAKLEDSAVYLCASSLDLPGRDTEAFFGQGTRLTVV.

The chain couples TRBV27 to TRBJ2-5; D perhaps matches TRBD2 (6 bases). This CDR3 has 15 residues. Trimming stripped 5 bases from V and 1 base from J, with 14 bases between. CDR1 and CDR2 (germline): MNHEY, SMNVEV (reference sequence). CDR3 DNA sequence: TGTGCCAGCAGTCCCTACTCTAGCGTCCAAGAGACCCAGTACTTC. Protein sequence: CASSPYSSVQETQYF.

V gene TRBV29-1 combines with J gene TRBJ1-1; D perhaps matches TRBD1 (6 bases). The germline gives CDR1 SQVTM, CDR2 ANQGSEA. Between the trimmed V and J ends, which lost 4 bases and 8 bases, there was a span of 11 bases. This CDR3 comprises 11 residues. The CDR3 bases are TGCAGCGTTGGGGGGGGCGGAGAAGCTTTCTTT. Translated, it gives CSVGGGGEAFF.

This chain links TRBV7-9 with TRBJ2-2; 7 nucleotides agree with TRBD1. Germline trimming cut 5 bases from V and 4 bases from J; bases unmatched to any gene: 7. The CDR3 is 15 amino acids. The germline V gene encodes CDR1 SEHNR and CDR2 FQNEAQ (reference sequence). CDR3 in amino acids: CASSPDRSFTGELFF. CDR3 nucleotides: TGTGCCAGCAGCCCGGACAGGTCCTTCACCGGGGAGCTGTTTTTT.

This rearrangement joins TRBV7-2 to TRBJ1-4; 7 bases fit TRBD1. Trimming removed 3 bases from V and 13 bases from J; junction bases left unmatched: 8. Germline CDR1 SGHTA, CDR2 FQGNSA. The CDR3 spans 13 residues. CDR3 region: CASSLDRLPPLFF. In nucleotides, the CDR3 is TGTGCCAGCAGCTTGGACAGGCTTCCTCCACTGTTTTTT.

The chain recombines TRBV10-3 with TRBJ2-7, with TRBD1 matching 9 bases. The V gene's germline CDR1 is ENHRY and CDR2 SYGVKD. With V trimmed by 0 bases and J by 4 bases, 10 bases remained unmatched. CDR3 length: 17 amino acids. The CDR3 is CAISESVGTGRSYEQYF. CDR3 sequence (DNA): TGTGCCATCAGTGAGTCAGTTGGGACAGGGAGAAGTTACGAGCAGTACTTC.

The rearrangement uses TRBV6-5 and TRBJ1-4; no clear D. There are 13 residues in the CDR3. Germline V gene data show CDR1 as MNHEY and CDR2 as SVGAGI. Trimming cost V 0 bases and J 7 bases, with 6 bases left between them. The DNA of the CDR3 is TGTGCCAGCAGTTACTCGGAGGCTGAAAAACTGTTTTTT. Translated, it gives CASSYSEAEKLFF.

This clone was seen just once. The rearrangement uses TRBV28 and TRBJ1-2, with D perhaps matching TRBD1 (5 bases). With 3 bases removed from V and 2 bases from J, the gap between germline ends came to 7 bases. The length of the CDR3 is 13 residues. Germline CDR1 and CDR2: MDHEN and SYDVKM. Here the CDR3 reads CASSFRQNYGYTF. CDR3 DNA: TGTGCCAGCAGTTTTAGACAGAACTATGGCTACACCTTC.

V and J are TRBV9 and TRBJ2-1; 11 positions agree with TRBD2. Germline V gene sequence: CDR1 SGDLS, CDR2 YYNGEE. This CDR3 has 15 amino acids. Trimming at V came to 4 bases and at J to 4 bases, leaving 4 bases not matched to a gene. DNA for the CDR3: TGTGCCAGCAGCTCTCGACTAGCGGGGTACAATGAGCAGTTCTTC. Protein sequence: CASSSRLAGYNEQFF. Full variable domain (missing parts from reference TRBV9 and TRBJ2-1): DSGVTQTPKHLITATGQRVTLRCSPRSGDLSVYWYQQSLDQGLQFLIQYYNGEERAKGNILERFSAQQFPDLHSELNLSSLELGDSALYFCASSSRLAGYNEQFFGPGTRLTVL.

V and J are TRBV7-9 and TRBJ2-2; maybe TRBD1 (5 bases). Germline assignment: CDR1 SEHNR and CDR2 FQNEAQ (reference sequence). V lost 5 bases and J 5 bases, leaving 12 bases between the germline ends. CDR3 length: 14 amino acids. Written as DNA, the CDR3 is TGTGCCAGCAGCCGCAATCAGGGAACCGGGGAGCTGTTTTTT. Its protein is CASSRNQGTGELFF.

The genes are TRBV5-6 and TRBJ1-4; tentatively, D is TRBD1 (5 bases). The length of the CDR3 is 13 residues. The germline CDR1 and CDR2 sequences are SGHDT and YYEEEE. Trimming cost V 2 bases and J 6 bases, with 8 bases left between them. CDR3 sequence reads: CASSLSGYEKLFF. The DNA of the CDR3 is TGTGCCAGCAGCTTATCAGGGTATGAAAAACTGTTTTTT.

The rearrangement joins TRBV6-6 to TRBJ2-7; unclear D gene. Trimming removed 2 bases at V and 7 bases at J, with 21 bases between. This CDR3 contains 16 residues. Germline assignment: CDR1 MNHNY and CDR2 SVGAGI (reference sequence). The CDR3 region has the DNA TGTGCCAGCAGTTACGGGCTATCCCCAGTATTTGGGGAGCAGTACTTC. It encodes CASSYGLSPVFGEQYF.

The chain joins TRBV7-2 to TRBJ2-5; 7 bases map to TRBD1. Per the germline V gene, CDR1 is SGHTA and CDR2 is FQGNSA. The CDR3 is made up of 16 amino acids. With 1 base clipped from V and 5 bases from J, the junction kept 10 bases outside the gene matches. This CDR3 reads CASSLDIQGVLETQYF. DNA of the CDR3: TGTGCCAGCAGCTTAGATATCCAGGGGGTTCTCGAGACCCAGTACTTC.